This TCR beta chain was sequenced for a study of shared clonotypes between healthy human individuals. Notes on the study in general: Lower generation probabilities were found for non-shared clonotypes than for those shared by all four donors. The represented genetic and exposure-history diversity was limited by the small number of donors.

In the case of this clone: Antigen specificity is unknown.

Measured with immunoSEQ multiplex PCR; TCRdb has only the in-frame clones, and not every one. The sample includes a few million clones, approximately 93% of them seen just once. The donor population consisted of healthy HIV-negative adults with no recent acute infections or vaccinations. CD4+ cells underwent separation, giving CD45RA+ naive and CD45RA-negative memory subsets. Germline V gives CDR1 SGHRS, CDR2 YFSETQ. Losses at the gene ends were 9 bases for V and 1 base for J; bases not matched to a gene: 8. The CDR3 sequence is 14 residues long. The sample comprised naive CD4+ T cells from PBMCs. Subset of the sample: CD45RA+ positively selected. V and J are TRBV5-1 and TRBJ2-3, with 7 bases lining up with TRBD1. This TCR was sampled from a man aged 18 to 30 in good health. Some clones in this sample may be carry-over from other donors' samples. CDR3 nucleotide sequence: TGCGCCACTGCCCGTGGACAGGGCACAGATACGCAGTATTTT. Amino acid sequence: CATARGQGTDTQYF. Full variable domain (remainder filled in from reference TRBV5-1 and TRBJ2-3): KAGVTQTPRYLIKTRGQQVTLSCSPISGHRSVSWYQQTPGQGLQFLFEYFSETQRNKGNFPGRFSGRQFSNSRSEMNVSTLELGDSALYLCATARGQGTDTQYFGPGTRLTVL.